Below are 24 T cell receptor beta chains sequenced from a single sample in a study of blood T cells in healthy people across ages. PCR was performed a second time for about 7 to 11 cycles using a sample-barcoded 5' primer and a J-beta primer mix. TCRdb redid the calling of the 5' RACE reads with MiXCR, one entry per CDR3 protein. Of 1.5 million to 2 million distinct CDR3 sequences listed, 28% were seen once; the top ten hold 7.7%. Sequenced input: blood. The receptors derive from a woman aged 25 to 39 in good health.

The chain joins TRBV3-1 to TRBJ2-4; D is undetermined. V dropped 2 bases and J dropped 1 base, with 6 bases sitting between them. Germline lookup yields CDR1 LGHDT and CDR2 YNNKEL (reference sequence). The CDR3 is 14 residues long. The CDR3 nucleotides are TGTGCCAGCAGCCAACAGCAGGCCAAAAACATTCAGTACTTC. Its translation is CASSQQQAKNIQYF.

This clonotype was seen at least ten times. The genes are TRBV7-2 and TRBJ2-1; 9 nucleotides agree with TRBD2. The CDR3 contains 16 residues. CDR1 is SGHTA, CDR2 FQGNSA, per germline. V was clipped by 5 bases and J by 7 bases; unmatched bases: 12. CDR3 sequence: CASSTGVSGSRNEQFF. CDR3 bases: TGTGCCAGCAGCACCGGAGTTAGCGGGAGCAGAAATGAGCAGTTCTTC.

This clonotype has more than one count but fewer than ten. The J gene is TRBJ2-1, the V gene TRBV5-1; 9 nucleotides match TRBD1. Losses at the gene ends were 3 bases for V and 3 bases for J; bases not matched to a gene: 10. In germline, CDR1 is SGHRS, CDR2 YFSETQ. The CDR3 runs 17 residues. DNA of the CDR3: TGCGCCAGCAGCTCGGGAAGCGGGACAGGGCTCTACAATGAGCAGTTCTTC. Encoded protein: CASSSGSGTGLYNEQFF. The variable domain in full, completed from reference TRBV5-1 and TRBJ2-1, reads KAGVTQTPRYLIKTRGQQVTLSCSPISGHRSVSWYQQTPGQGLQFLFEYFSETQRNKGNFPGRFSGRQFSNSRSEMNVSTLELGDSALYLCASSSGSGTGLYNEQFFGPGTRLTVL.

This clonotype has at least ten counts. This chain uses TRBV4-2 with TRBJ2-1; 10 positions agree with TRBD2. There are 15 residues in the CDR3. In germline, CDR1 is LGHNA, CDR2 YNFKEQ. The ends lost 3 bases at V and 10 bases at J; junction bases unmatched: 9. CDR3 residues: CASSHVFGTSAEQFF. The DNA for the CDR3 is TGTGCCAGCAGCCATGTTTTTGGGACTAGCGCGGAGCAGTTCTTC.

The chain has TRBV29-1 and TRBJ2-1, with 14 bases matching TRBD2. Germline V gives CDR1 SQVTM, CDR2 ANQGSEA. The CDR3 runs to 16 residues. V trimming: 4 bases; J trimming: 3 bases; junction bases outside the gene matches: 5. The CDR3 nucleotides are TGCAGCGTTGTCGGGACTAGCGGGAGAAACTACAATGAGCAGTTCTTC. Translating it yields CSVVGTSGRNYNEQFF.

This clonotype was picked up a small number of times. The chain combines TRBV20-1 with TRBJ2-1; D call uncertain. CDR3 length: 12 residues. V was cut by 6 bases and J by 7 bases, with 13 bases left in between. Germline assignment: CDR1 DFQATT and CDR2 SNEGSKA (reference sequence). Here the CDR3 DNA reads TGCAGTGCCCGGACGGTGCTAAATGAGCAGTTCTTC. Its protein is CSARTVLNEQFF.

This clonotype was seen only a few times. The gene calls are TRBV11-2 and TRBJ2-7; 8 bases are a match to TRBD2. This CDR3 spans 14 amino acids. CDR1 SGHAT and CDR2 FQNNGV come from the germline V gene. With 1 base clipped from V and 5 bases from J, the junction kept 4 bases outside the gene matches. The CDR3 bases are TGTGCCAGCAGCTTAGTCGGGGGGGCGAACGAGCAGTACTTC. This encodes CASSLVGGANEQYF. The full variable domain, with the rest looked up from reference TRBV11-2 and TRBJ2-7, is EAGVAQSPRYKIIEKRQSVAFWCNPISGHATLYWYQQILGQGPKLLIQFQNNGVVDDSQLPKDRFSAERLKGVDSTLKIQPAKLEDSAVYLCASSLVGGANEQYFGPGTRLTVT.

The chain has TRBV27 and TRBJ1-2; D is perhaps TRBD1 (6 bases). The CDR3 runs 14 residues. Trimming pared 9 bases from V and 4 bases from J, leaving 18 bases between. From germline, CDR1 is MNHEY and CDR2 SMNVEV (reference sequence). CDR3 sequence (DNA): TGTGCCAGTGCAGCCGCAGGGGAGGGCTATGGCTACACCTTC. It yields the protein CASAAAGEGYGYTF.

About this clonotype itself: One end of the junction does not line up with germline, which may come from a read error. The rearrangement joins TRBV9 to TRBJ2-1; 7 nucleotides match TRBD1. This CDR3 comprises 15 residues. Germline-derived CDR1 and CDR2 are SGDLS and YYNGEE. CDR3 sequence reads: CVSSDPRAGGNEQFF. The CDR3 nucleotides read TGTGTCAGCAGCGACCCCCGGGCAGGGGGCAATGAGCAGTTCTTC.

This clonotype was found a few times. The rearrangement joins TRBV5-6 to TRBJ2-1; D not certain. In germline, CDR1 is SGHDT, CDR2 YYEEEE. V was pared by 0 bases and J by 1 base, with 8 bases between. The CDR3 is 15 residues long. The CDR3 is CASSLVPASYNEQFF. As DNA, the CDR3 is TGTGCCAGCAGCTTGGTTCCAGCGTCCTACAATGAGCAGTTCTTC.

The gene calls are TRBV5-1 and TRBJ2-5; the match to TRBD2 covers 14 bases. This CDR3 has 16 residues. CDR1 and CDR2 (germline): SGHRS, YFSETQ. The V and J ends lost 3 bases and 1 base, in that order; junction bases with no gene match: 2. The CDR3 nucleotides read TGCGCCAGCAGCTGGACTAGCGGGGGGCCCCAAGAGACCCAGTACTTC. This gives the protein CASSWTSGGPQETQYF.

In this sample, this clonotype turned up a few times. This rearrangement joins TRBV7-6 to TRBJ2-1; TRBD1 might be the D (5 bases). This CDR3 comprises 16 residues. Trimming shortened V by 0 bases and J by 1 base, and 10 bases separated the two germline ends. Germline V CDR1 and CDR2: SGHVS, FNYEAQ. The CDR3 bases are TGTGCCAGCAGCTTAGCAGGGGCTCGGTCCTACAATGAGCAGTTCTTC. Translating gives CASSLAGARSYNEQFF.

This clonotype came up a few times. V usage is TRBV7-7 and J usage is TRBJ2-3; D is possibly TRBD1 or TRBD2 (5 bases each). This CDR3 is built from 14 residues. V lost 5 bases and J lost 7, with 16 bases in between. Germline lookup yields CDR1 SSHAT and CDR2 FNYEAQ (reference sequence). CDR3: CASSPGTQPNTQYF. In nucleotides, the CDR3 is TGTGCCAGCAGCCCTGGGACGCAACCCAATACGCAGTATTTT. Full variable domain (rest looked up from reference TRBV7-7 and TRBJ2-3): GAGVSQSPRYKVTKRGQDVTLRCDPISSHATLYWYQQALGQGPEFLTYFNYEAQPDKSGLPSDRFSAERPEGSISTLTIQRTEQRDSAMYRCASSPGTQPNTQYFGPGTRLTVL.

Of note for this clonotype: A much larger clone lies one base from this, so it may be a read error. The CDR3: CATRGDRGPYEQFF. CDR3 DNA: TGTGCCACCAGGGGGGACAGGGGGCCCTACGAGCAGTTCTTC. The V and J genes are TRBV7-2 and TRBJ2-1, with 12 bases aligning to TRBD1. Trimming took 10 bases from V and 10 from J; bases not matched to a gene: 11. The CDR3 spans 14 residues. Germline values: CDR1 SGHTA, CDR2 FQGNSA.

This clonotype turned up a few times. The chain combines TRBV6-5 with TRBJ2-4; D unresolved. This CDR3 comprises 12 residues. The germline V gene has CDR1 MNHEY and CDR2 SVGAGI. Trimming cost V 6 bases and J 13 bases, with 16 bases left between them. This chain's CDR3 is CASRGLLVDQYF. The CDR3, as DNA: TGTGCCAGCAGAGGTCTGCTAGTCGACCAGTACTTC.

This clonotype was found a few times. Given a much more abundant clone one base away, this may be a read error. The chain employs TRBV2 and TRBJ2-7, with D tentatively TRBD1 (6 bases). The CDR3 contains 15 residues. V lost 4 bases and J 7 bases, leaving 20 bases between the germline ends. Per the germline V gene, CDR1 is SNHLY and CDR2 is FYNNEI. For the CDR3, the DNA is TGTGCCAGCAGTGGAGAGGGGGACGTTTACAATGAGCAGTACTTC. It codes for CASSGEGDVYNEQYF.

With respect to this clonotype: A clone one base away is much larger, so this may be a read error. CDR3: CSARVAGGSTEQYF. Here the CDR3 DNA reads TGCAGTGCTAGAGTCGCGGGAGGGTCAACGGAACAGTACTTC. This chain uses TRBV20-1 with TRBJ2-5; TRBD2 agrees at 9 bases. There are 14 residues in the CDR3. The germline V gene encodes CDR1 DFQATT and CDR2 SNEGSKA (reference sequence). The V segment lost 1 base and the J segment 11 bases; nucleotides outside the gene matches: 11.

The rearrangement uses TRBV6-1 and TRBJ2-1; D not resolved. With 3 bases removed from V and 5 bases from J, the gap between germline ends came to 11 bases. The CDR3 is made up of 14 amino acids. In germline, CDR1 is MNHNS, CDR2 SASEGT. CDR3 residues: CASSEGAHHNEQFF. The DNA of the CDR3 is TGTGCCAGCAGTGAGGGCGCTCACCACAATGAGCAGTTCTTC.

Notes on this clonotype: A much larger clonotype is one base distant, so this may be a read error. V is TRBV6-1 and J is TRBJ2-4; D remains ambiguous. The end of the DNA is better explained by TRBJ2-7, so the J call may be wrong. The CDR3 loop spans 14 amino acids. Germline-derived CDR1 and CDR2 are MNHNS and SASEGT. The CDR3 DNA follows: TGTGCCAGCAGTGGATTCGCAGCATCCTACGAGCAGTACTTC. As protein: CASSGFAASYEQYF.

Worth noting for this clonotype: A much larger clone lies one base from this, so it may be a read error. The J gene is TRBJ1-2, the V gene TRBV20-1, with D perhaps TRBD1 (6 bases). The CDR3 loop spans 14 amino acids. Trimming removed 3 bases from V and 10 bases from J, with 21 bases in between. Germline V gene lookup returns CDR1 DFQATT and CDR2 SNEGSKA (reference sequence). The chain's CDR3 is CSARGRGGPLVYTF. CDR3 in DNA: TGCAGTGCTAGGGGCCGTGGGGGCCCTTTAGTCTACACCTTC.

At least ten counts were recorded for this clonotype. This sequence joins TRBV4-1 and TRBJ2-6; 7 bases agree with TRBD1. Germline V gives CDR1 MGHRA, CDR2 YSYEKL. After removal of 6 bases from V and 1 base from J, the junction contained 9 bases not matched to a gene. There are 17 residues in the CDR3. Here the CDR3 DNA reads TGCGCCAGCAGACTAGGGGGCGACAGGTCTGGGGCCAACGTCCTGACTTTC. It encodes CASRLGGDRSGANVLTF.

V usage is TRBV5-1 and J usage is TRBJ1-4; no firm D call. Germline assignment: CDR1 SGHRS and CDR2 YFSETQ. V gave up 0 bases and J gave up 6 bases, with 12 bases separating them. The CDR3 contains 15 residues. CDR3 residues: CASSLVPQWDEKLFF. CDR3 DNA sequence: TGCGCCAGCAGCTTGGTCCCCCAGTGGGATGAAAAACTGTTTTTT.

About this clonotype: This may be a read error: a much more frequent sequence differs by one nucleotide. V and J are TRBV4-3 and TRBJ2-4, with D tentatively TRBD1 or TRBD2 (5 bases each). Germline V gene lookup returns CDR1 LGHNA and CDR2 YSLEER. The V gene lost 0 bases and the J gene lost 15 bases, with 21 bases spanning the gap. This CDR3 spans 15 amino acids. CDR3 nucleotide sequence: TGCGCCAGCAGCCAAGACCTTGGGGACGTCGAGACCCGGTACTTC. Translating it yields CASSQDLGDVETRYF.

This clonotype was counted many times. This sequence joins TRBV10-3 and TRBJ2-5; the match to TRBD1 covers 10 bases. Germline V gene lookup returns CDR1 ENHRY and CDR2 SYGVKD. V shed 8 bases, J shed 5 bases, and the junction held 5 bases outside the gene matches. The CDR3 totals 13 residues. CDR3 in amino acids: CAIRDRGRETQYF. Here the CDR3 DNA reads TGTGCCATCCGAGACAGGGGGCGGGAGACCCAGTACTTC.